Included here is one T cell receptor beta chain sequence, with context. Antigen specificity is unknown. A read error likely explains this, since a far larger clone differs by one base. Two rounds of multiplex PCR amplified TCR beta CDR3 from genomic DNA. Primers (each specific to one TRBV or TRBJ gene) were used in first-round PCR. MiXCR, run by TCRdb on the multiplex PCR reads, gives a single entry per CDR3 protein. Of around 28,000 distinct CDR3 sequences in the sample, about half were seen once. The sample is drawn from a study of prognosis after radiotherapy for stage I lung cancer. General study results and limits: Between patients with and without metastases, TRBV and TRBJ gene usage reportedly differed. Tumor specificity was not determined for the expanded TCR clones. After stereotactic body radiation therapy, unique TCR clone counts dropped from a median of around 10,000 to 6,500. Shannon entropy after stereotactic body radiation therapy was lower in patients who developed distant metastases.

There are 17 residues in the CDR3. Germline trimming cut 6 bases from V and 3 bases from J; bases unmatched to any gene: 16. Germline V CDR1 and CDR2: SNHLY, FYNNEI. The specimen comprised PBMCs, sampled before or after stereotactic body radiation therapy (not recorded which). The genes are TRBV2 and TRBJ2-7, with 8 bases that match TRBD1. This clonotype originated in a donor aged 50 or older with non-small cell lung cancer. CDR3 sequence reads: CASSQTTLQGVYYEQYF. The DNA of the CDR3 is TGTGCCAGCAGCCAAACAACCTTACAGGGGGTATACTACGAGCAGTACTTC.